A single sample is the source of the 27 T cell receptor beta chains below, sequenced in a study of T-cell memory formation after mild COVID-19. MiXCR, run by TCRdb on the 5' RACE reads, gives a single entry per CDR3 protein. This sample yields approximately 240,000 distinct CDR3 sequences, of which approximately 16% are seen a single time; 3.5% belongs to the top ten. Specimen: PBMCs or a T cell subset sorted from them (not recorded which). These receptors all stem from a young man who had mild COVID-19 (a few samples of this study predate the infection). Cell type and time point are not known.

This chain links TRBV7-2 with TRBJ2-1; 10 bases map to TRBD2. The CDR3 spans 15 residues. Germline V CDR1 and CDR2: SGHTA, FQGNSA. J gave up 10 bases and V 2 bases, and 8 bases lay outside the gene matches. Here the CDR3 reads CASSLLQRGGREQFF. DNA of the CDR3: TGTGCCAGCAGCTTATTACAGCGGGGGGGCCGCGAGCAGTTCTTC.

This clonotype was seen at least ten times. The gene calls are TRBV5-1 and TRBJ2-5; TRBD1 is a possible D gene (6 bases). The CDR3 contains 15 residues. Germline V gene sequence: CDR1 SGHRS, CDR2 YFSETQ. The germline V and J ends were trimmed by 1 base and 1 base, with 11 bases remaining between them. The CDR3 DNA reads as TGCGCCAGCAGCTTGTCACCAGGGGCCCAAGAGACCCAGTACTTC. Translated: CASSLSPGAQETQYF. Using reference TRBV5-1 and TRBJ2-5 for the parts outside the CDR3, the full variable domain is KAGVTQTPRYLIKTRGQQVTLSCSPISGHRSVSWYQQTPGQGLQFLFEYFSETQRNKGNFPGRFSGRQFSNSRSEMNVSTLELGDSALYLCASSLSPGAQETQYFGPGTRLLVL.

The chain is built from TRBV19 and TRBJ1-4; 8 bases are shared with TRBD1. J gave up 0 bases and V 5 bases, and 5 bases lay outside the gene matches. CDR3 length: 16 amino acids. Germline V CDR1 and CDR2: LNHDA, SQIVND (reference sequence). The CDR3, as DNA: TGTGCCAGTAGTGGAAGACAGGGGACAACTAATGAAAAACTGTTTTTT. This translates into CASSGRQGTTNEKLFF.

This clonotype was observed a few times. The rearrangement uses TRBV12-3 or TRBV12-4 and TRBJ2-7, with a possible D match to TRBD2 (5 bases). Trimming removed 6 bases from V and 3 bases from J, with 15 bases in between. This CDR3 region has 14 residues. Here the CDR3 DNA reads TGTGCCAGCAGCTCCTCGGGGTGGGGCTACGAGCAGTACGTC. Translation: CASSSSGWGYEQYV.

The CDR3 DNA reads TGTGCCAGCCTAGGGACTGGAACTATCACCGGGGAGCTGTTTTTT. The encoded protein is CASLGTGTITGELFF. The chain links TRBV7-2 to TRBJ2-2; possibly TRBD2 for D (6 bases). The CDR3 is 15 residues long. V was cut by 8 bases and J by 4 bases, with 17 bases left in between. The germline V gene has CDR1 SGHTA and CDR2 FQGNSA.

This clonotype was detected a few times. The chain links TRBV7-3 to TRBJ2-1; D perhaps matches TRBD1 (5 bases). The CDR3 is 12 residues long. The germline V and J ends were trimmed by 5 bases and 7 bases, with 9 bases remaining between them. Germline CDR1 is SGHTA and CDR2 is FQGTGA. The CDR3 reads CASSAKGNEQFF. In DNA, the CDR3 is TGTGCCAGCAGCGCCAAGGGGAATGAGCAGTTCTTC.

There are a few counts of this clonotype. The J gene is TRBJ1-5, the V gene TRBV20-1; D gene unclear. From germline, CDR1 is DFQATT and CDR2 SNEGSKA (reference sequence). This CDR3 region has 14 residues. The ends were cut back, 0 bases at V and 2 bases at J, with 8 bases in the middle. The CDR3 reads CSARDRVGNQPQHF. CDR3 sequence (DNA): TGCAGTGCTAGAGATCGGGTAGGCAATCAGCCCCAGCATTTT.

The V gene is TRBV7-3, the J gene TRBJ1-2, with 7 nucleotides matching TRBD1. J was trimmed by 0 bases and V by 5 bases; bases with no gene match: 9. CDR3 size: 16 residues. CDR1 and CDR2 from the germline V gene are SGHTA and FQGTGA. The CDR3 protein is CASSRTGTESNYGYTF. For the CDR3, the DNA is TGTGCCAGCAGCAGAACCGGGACAGAGTCTAACTATGGCTACACCTTC.

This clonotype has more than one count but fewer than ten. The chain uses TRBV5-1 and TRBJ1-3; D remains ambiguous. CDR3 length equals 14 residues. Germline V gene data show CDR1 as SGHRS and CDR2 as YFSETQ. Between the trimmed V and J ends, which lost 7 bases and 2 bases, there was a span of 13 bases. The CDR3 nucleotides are TGCGCCAGCTGCCCCGGAGACGCTGGAAACACCATATATTTT. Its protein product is CASCPGDAGNTIYF.

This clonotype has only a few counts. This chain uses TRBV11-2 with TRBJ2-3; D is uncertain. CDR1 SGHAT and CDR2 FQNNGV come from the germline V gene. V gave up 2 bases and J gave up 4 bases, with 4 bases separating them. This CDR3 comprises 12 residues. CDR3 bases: TGTGCCAGCAGCTTATTCGCAGATACGCAGTATTTT. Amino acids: CASSLFADTQYF.

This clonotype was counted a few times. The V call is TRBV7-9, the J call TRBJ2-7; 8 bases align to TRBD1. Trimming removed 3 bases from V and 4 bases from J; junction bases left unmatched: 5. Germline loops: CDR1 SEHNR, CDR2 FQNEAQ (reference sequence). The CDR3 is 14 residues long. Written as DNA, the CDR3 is TGTGCCAGCAGCTTCACAGGGGGGACGTACGAGCAGTACGTC. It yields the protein CASSFTGGTYEQYV.

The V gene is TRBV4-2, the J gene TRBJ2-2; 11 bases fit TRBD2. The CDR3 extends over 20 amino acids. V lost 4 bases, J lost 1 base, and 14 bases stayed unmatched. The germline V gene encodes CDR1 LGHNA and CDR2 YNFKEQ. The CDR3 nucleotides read TGTGCCAGCAGCCGTGCGAGTGGGCTAGCGGGGGGCGAGAACACCGGGGAGCTGTTTTTT. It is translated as CASSRASGLAGGENTGELFF.

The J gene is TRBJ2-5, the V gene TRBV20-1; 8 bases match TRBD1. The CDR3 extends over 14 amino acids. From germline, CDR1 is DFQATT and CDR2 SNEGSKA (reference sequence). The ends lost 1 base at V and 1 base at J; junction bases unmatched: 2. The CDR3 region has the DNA TGCAGTGCTAGAGTTGGGACAGGCCAAGAGACCCAGTACTTC. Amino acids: CSARVGTGQETQYF.

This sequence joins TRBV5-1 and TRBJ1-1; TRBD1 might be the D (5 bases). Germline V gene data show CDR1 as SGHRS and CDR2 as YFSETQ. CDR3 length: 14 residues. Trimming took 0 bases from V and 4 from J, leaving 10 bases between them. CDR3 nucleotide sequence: TGCGCCAGCAGCTTGGCCCCCGGGGCCACTGAAGCTTTCTTT. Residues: CASSLAPGATEAFF.

Written as DNA, the CDR3 is TGTGCCAGCAGCGTAGTGGGCCAGACAGATACGCAGTATTTT. Encoded protein: CASSVVGQTDTQYF. This chain connects TRBV9 to TRBJ2-3, with D uncertain. CDR3 length equals 14 residues. Deletions cut 0 bases from V and 3 bases from J, with 8 bases between. The germline V gene has CDR1 SGDLS and CDR2 YYNGEE.

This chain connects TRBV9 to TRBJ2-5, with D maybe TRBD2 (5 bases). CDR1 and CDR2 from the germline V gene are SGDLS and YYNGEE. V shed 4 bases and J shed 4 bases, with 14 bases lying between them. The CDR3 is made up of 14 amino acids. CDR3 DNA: TGTGCCAGCAGCCGGGAAGGAAGCGGAGAGACCCAGTACTTC. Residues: CASSREGSGETQYF.

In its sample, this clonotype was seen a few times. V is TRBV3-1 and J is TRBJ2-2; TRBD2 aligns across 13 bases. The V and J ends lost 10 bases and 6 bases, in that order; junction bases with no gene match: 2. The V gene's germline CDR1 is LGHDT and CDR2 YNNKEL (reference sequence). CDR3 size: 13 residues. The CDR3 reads CATGLAGAGELFF. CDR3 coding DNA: TGTGCCACCGGACTAGCGGGGGCCGGGGAGCTGTTTTTT. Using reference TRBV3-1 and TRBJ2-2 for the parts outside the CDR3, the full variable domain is DTAVSQTPKYLVTQMGNDKSIKCEQNLGHDTMYWYKQDSKKFLKIMFSYNNKELIINETVPNRFSPKSPDKAHLNLHINSLELGDSAVYFCATGLAGAGELFFGEGSRLTVL.

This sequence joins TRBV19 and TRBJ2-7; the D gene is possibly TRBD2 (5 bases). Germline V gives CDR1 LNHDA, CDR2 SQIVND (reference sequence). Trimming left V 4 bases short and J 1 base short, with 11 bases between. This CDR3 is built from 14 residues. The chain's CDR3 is CASSRGLESYEQYF. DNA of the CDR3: TGTGCCAGTAGTAGAGGGTTGGAGTCCTACGAGCAGTACTTC.

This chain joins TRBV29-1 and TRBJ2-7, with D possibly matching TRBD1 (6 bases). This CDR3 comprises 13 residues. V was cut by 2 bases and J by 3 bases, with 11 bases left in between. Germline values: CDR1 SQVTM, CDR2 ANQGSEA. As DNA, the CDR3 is TGCAGCGTTGAAAAGGACAGCAACTACGAGCAGTACTTC. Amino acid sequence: CSVEKDSNYEQYF.

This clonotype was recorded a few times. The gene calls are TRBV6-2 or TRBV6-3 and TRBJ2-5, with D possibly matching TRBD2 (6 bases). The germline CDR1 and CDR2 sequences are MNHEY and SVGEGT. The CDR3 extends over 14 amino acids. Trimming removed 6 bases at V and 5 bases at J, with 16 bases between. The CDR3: CASSPMAGQETQYF. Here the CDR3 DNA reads TGTGCCAGCAGCCCTATGGCGGGGCAGGAGACCCAGTACTTC.

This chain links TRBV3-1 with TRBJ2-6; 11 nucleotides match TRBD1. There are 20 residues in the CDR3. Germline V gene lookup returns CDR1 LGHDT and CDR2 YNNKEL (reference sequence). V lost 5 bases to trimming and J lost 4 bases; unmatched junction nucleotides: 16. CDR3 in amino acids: CASSYYLFGQGASGANVLTF. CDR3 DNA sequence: TGTGCCAGCAGCTACTACCTCTTCGGACAGGGGGCTTCAGGGGCCAACGTCCTGACTTTC.

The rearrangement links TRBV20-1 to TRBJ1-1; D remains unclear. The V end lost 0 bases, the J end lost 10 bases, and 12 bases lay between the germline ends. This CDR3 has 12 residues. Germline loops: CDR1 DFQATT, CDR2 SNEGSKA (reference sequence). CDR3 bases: TGCAGTGCTAGAGAGGGCCCCCGGGGAGCTTTCTTT. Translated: CSAREGPRGAFF.

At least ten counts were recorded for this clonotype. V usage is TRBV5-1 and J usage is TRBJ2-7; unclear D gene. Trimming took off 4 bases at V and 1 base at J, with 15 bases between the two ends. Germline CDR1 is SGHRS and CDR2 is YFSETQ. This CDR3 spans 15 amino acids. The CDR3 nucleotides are TGCGCCAGCAGCCCCTATGACGTTTCTTCCTACGAGCAGTACTTC. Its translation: CASSPYDVSSYEQYF.

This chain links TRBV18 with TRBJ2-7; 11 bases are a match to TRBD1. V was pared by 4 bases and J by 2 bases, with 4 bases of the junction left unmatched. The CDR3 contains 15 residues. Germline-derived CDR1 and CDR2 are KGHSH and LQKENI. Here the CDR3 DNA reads TGTGCCAGCTCACGGGACAGGGGGGGGACCTACGAGCAGTACGTC. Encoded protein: CASSRDRGGTYEQYV.

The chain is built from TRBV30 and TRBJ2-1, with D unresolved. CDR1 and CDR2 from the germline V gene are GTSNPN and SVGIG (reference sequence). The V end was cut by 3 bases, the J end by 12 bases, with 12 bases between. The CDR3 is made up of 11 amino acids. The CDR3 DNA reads TGTGCCTGGAGGGGCGGATCAAGGCAGTTCTTC. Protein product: CAWRGGSRQFF.

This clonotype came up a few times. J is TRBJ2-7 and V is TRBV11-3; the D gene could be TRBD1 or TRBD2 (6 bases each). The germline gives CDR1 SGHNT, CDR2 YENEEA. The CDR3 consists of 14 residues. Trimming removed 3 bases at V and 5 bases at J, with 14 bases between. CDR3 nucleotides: TGTGCCAGCAGCTTGACGGGGGCCCGGGACGAGCAGTACTTC. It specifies CASSLTGARDEQYF.

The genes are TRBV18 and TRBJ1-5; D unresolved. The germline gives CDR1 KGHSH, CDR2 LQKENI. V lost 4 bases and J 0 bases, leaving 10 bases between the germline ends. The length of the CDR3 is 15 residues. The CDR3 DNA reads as TGTGCCAGCTCACGGGAACCTTATAGCAATCAGCCCCAGCATTTT. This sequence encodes CASSREPYSNQPQHF.